This is a list of T cell receptor beta chains from one sample in a study of blood T cell repertoires in COVID-19. Assay used: immunoSEQ multiplex PCR; TCRdb lists only in-frame clones, some missing. The sample has 170,000 or so clones; more than 70% are singletons. The sample taken for sequencing was peripheral blood. The receptors were gathered from a young man with active or convalescent COVID-19. CDR3s include the opening cysteine and the closing phenylalanine or tryptophan. A D gene is named only where the DNA matches it firmly. Not every row has a clone size; where given, it reads once, few, many or a size class.

cdr3_nt	cdr3_aa	j_call	clone_size	d_call	v_call
TGTGCCAGCACCGTGGACAGGGCCTATGGCTACACCTTC	CASTVDRAYGYTF	TRBJ1-2	NA	TRBD1	TRBV28
TGCGCCAGCAGCCAAAAGCTAGCGGGAAGGGATGAGCAGTTCTTC	CASSQKLAGRDEQFF	TRBJ2-1	NA	TRBD2	TRBV4-3
TGTGCCATCAGTGAAGACAGTGTCTATGGCTACACCTTC	CAISEDSVYGYTF	TRBJ1-2	NA	NA	TRBV10-3
TGCGCCAGCAGCCAAGACAGGATGACGGGAAACACCATATATTTT	CASSQDRMTGNTIYF	TRBJ1-3	NA	NA	TRBV4-3
TGTGCCAGCTCACCACCGCAGGGGAGATACAATGAGCAGTTCTTC	CASSPPQGRYNEQFF	TRBJ2-1	NA	NA	TRBV18
TGCGCCAGCAGCCAAGAAGCAGGCCCGAACACCGGGGAGCTGTTTTTT	CASSQEAGPNTGELFF	TRBJ2-2	NA	NA	TRBV4-3
TGTGCCAGCAGTCCCTCGCGACAGTCCTACGAGCAGTACTTC	CASSPSRQSYEQYF	TRBJ2-7	NA	NA	TRBV27
TGTGCCAGCAGCCATCGACAGGATTACTTGTCTAATTCACCCCTCCACTTT	CASSHRQDYLSNSPLHF	TRBJ1-6	NA	NA	TRBV14
TGCGCCAGCAGCTTGGGGGGGACAGGCCCGGAGGGACTGTTTTTT	CASSLGGTGPEGLFF	TRBJ1-4	NA	TRBD1	TRBV5-1
TGTGCCTGGAGCACAGGGGATCCTGGAAACACCATATATTTT	CAWSTGDPGNTIYF	TRBJ1-3	few	TRBD1	TRBV30
TGTGCTAGCGGAACAGGGGAGTTTGAGACCCAGTACTTC	CASGTGEFETQYF	TRBJ2-5	NA	TRBD1	TRBV12-5
TGTGCCAGCAGCCTTTCAGGGTTGAGCAATCAGCCCCAGCATTTT	CASSLSGLSNQPQHF	TRBJ1-5	NA	NA	TRBV7-2
TGTGCCAGCAGTTTGCGCGGGAGCTTGGAAAAACTGTTTTTT	CASSLRGSLEKLFF	TRBJ1-4	NA	NA	TRBV28
TGTGCCAGTAAAGGTAAGACAGGGAAAGAGACCCAGTACTTC	CASKGKTGKETQYF	TRBJ2-5	once	TRBD1	TRBV19
TGTGCCAGCAGCGTGCAAGCCCGCCCCTATACGCAGTATTTT	CASSVQARPYTQYF	TRBJ2-3	NA	NA	TRBV5-6
TGCGCCAGCAGCTTGGGGGGACAGGGAAACGAGCAGTACTTC	CASSLGGQGNEQYF	TRBJ2-7	NA	TRBD1	TRBV5-1
TGTGCCAGCAGCCACCTAGCGGGAGGCCTGAACATTCAGTACTTC	CASSHLAGGLNIQYF	TRBJ2-4	NA	TRBD2	TRBV3-1/TRBV3-2
TGCAGTGCTAGGCAGGGAAACACCATATATTTT	CSARQGNTIYF	TRBJ1-3	NA	NA	TRBV20-1
TGTGCCAGCTCACCTCAGGGACAGGGTCATAGGACTGAAGCTTTCTTT	CASSPQGQGHRTEAFF	TRBJ1-1	few	TRBD1	TRBV18
TGTGCCAGTAGTATTCATGGAGGGGGCGAAGTTCAGCCCCAGCATTTT	CASSIHGGGEVQPQHF	TRBJ1-5	NA	TRBD1	TRBV19
TGCGCCAGCAGCCAAGACATAGCGGCGGCGGAATACAATGAGCAGTTCTTC	CASSQDIAAAEYNEQFF	TRBJ2-1	NA	NA	TRBV4-1
TGTGCCAGCAGCCAAGTAAGTGAGGGTAACACTGAAGCTTTCTTT	CASSQVSEGNTEAFF	TRBJ1-1	NA	NA	TRBV4-2
TGTGCCAGCAGCTTCCCCCTGGGGGGGGCGCCCGGGCGAAACACCATATATTTT	CASSFPLGGAPGRNTIYF	TRBJ1-3	NA	NA	TRBV11-2
TGTGCCAGCAGCTTACGTGTCGGTCAACTAAATGAAAAACTGTTTTTT	CASSLRVGQLNEKLFF	TRBJ1-4	NA	NA	TRBV7-2
TGTGCCAGCAGCTCCCCCTCCACAGGGCACTATGGCTACACCTTC	CASSSPSTGHYGYTF	TRBJ1-2	once	NA	TRBV7-8
TGTGCCAGCAGCCCCACTAGCTTCTCCTACGAGCAGTACTTC	CASSPTSFSYEQYF	TRBJ2-7	NA	NA	TRBV3-1/TRBV3-2
TGTGCCAGCAGCTTGAAGGGGAATAGCAATCAGCCCCAGCATTTT	CASSLKGNSNQPQHF	TRBJ1-5	NA	NA	TRBV5-6
TGTGCCAGCAGTGAACGGGGTTTATTGGGCTACACCTTC	CASSERGLLGYTF	TRBJ1-2	NA	NA	TRBV6-1
TGCGCCAGCAGCTCGAGCGGGAGCAGGTACGAGCAGTACTTC	CASSSSGSRYEQYF	TRBJ2-7	NA	TRBD2	TRBV5-1
TGTGCCAGCAGCTTTAGGTCAGGGGGCGCTTTTTTGACCCAGTACTTC	CASSFRSGGAFLTQYF	TRBJ2-5	NA	TRBD1	TRBV5-4
TGTGCCAGCAGGAGACAGGGGGCGGGCGAGCAGTACTTC	CASRRQGAGEQYF	TRBJ2-7	NA	TRBD1	TRBV11-2
TGTGCCAGCAGCCAAAGGACAGGGTCCTATGGCTACACCTTC	CASSQRTGSYGYTF	TRBJ1-2	NA	TRBD1	TRBV3-1/TRBV3-2
TGTGCCTGGAACAGGGAAGTACGGGGCTACACCTTC	CAWNREVRGYTF	TRBJ1-2	NA	NA	TRBV30
TGTGCCAGCTCCTCCATCTACAGGCCGAACACCGGGGAGCTGTTTTTT	CASSSIYRPNTGELFF	TRBJ2-2	NA	NA	TRBV18
TGTGCCAGCAGTTACTCCCCCGGGAGCTCCTACAATGAGCAGTTCTTC	CASSYSPGSSYNEQFF	TRBJ2-1	NA	NA	TRBV6-2/TRBV6-3
TGCGCCAGCAGCTTGGGCGGCCAGGGGATGAATTCACCCCTCCACTTT	CASSLGGQGMNSPLHF	TRBJ1-6	NA	NA	TRBV5-1
TGCGCCAGCAGCCAAGATGAGGGGAGGGGAGAGACCCAGTACTTC	CASSQDEGRGETQYF	TRBJ2-5	NA	TRBD2	TRBV4-1
TGTGCCTGGAGTGGGACCGGGACAGGGACCGGGGAGCTGTTTTTT	CAWSGTGTGTGELFF	TRBJ2-2	NA	TRBD1	TRBV30
TGTGCCAGCAGTTACGGTCCCGGGACAGGGTTCCAAGAGACCCAGTACTTC	CASSYGPGTGFQETQYF	TRBJ2-5	NA	TRBD1	TRBV6-2/TRBV6-3
TGTGCCAGCAGCGTCGGGACAAGGAACACTGAAGCTTTCTTT	CASSVGTRNTEAFF	TRBJ1-1	NA	NA	TRBV5-4
TGTGCCAGCAGTCTTTCGTACACCGGGGAGCTGTTTTTT	CASSLSYTGELFF	TRBJ2-2	NA	NA	TRBV12-3/TRBV12-4
TGTGCCAGCAGCACGGGCTACGAGCAGTACTTC	CASSTGYEQYF	TRBJ2-7	once	NA	TRBV6-2/TRBV6-3
TGTGCCAGTAGTTTACAGGGGAAGAATTCACCCCTCCACTTT	CASSLQGKNSPLHF	TRBJ1-6	few	TRBD1	TRBV19
TGTGCCAGCTCTACTGGACAGGGGATTTCCTACGAGCAGTACTTC	CASSTGQGISYEQYF	TRBJ2-7	NA	TRBD1	TRBV18
TGTGCCAGCGAGTCCCCGGGGGAAGGGACCCAGTACTTC	CASESPGEGTQYF	TRBJ2-5	NA	NA	TRBV2
TGTGCCAGCTCACACCAGGGGGCTTCTTACAATGAGCAGTTCTTC	CASSHQGASYNEQFF	TRBJ2-1	NA	TRBD1	TRBV18
TGCAGCGCCCCGACACAGGATTCCTATGGCTACACCTTC	CSAPTQDSYGYTF	TRBJ1-2	NA	NA	TRBV29-1
TGCAGTGCCTGGGAGAACTATGGCTACACCTTC	CSAWENYGYTF	TRBJ1-2	NA	NA	TRBV20-1
TGTGCCAGCAGTACCGTCGGACTAGCGGGGGTCCAAGAGACCCAGTACTTC	CASSTVGLAGVQETQYF	TRBJ2-5	NA	TRBD2	TRBV7-6
TGTGCCAGCCAATCCCGGACAGGGCGGGTATATTCACCCCTCCACTTT	CASQSRTGRVYSPLHF	TRBJ1-6	NA	TRBD1	TRBV19